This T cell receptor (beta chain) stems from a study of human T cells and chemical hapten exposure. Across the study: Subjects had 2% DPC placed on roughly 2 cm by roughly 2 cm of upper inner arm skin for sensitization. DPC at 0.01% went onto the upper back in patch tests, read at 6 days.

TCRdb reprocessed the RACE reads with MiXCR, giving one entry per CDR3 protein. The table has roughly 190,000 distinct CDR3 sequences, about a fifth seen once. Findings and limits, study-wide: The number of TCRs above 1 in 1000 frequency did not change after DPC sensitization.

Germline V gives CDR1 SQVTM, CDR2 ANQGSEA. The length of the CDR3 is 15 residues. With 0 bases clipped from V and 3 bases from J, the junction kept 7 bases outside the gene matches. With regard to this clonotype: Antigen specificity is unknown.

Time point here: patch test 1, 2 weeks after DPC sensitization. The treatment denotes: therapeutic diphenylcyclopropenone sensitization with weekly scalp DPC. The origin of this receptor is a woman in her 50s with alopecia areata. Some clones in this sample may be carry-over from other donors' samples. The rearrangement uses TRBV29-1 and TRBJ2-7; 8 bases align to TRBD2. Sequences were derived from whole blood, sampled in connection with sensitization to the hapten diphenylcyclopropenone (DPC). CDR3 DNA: TGCAGCGTTGAAGATCGGGCGGGAGGAAGCTACGAGCAGTACTTC. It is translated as CSVEDRAGGSYEQYF.